The rows below give T cell receptor beta chains drawn from one sample of a study of T cells in Graves' hyperthyroidism and ophthalmopathy. TCRdb reanalysed the multiplex PCR reads using MiXCR and keeps one entry per CDR3 protein. This table holds fewer than 350,000 distinct CDR3 sequences, roughly 18% found once. Sequencing was carried out using blood. Receptors were obtained from a man aged 45-65 years with Graves' ophthalmopathy. The CDR3 runs from the conserved cysteine through the conserved F or W. A D gene is named only where the DNA matches it firmly. A row's size may be missing; if present it is once, few, many or a size class.

J gene: TRBJ2-3; V gene: TRBV28; CDR3 length: 17; D gene: -; clone size: many; CDR3 DNA: TGTGCCAGCAGTTTCCCATCTCTAGCACCCCGGGGGGATACGCAGTATTTT; CDR3 protein: CASSFPSLAPRGDTQYF
J gene: TRBJ2-3; V gene: TRBV5-1; CDR3 length: 17; D gene: -; clone size: -; CDR3 DNA: TGCGCCAGCAGCGGGGGCTTCAGGGTCTCTTTCACAGATACGCAGTATTTT; CDR3 protein: CASSGGFRVSFTDTQYF
J gene: TRBJ2-7; V gene: TRBV20-1; CDR3 length: 11; D gene: -; clone size: many; CDR3 DNA: TGCAGTGCCCGGGCCGGGTACGAGCAGTACTTC; CDR3 protein: CSARAGYEQYF
J gene: TRBJ2-5; V gene: TRBV28; CDR3 length: 16; D gene: TRBD2; clone size: many; CDR3 DNA: TGTGCCAGCAGTTTATTGCTAGCGGGAGGGTGGGAGACCCAGTACTTC; CDR3 protein: CASSLLLAGGWETQYF
J gene: TRBJ2-6; V gene: TRBV28; CDR3 length: 15; D gene: -; clone size: few; CDR3 DNA: TGTGCCAGCAGTTTACCTACTACTGGGGCCAACGTCCTGACTTTC; CDR3 protein: CASSLPTTGANVLTF
J gene: TRBJ2-3; V gene: TRBV7-2; CDR3 length: 16; D gene: -; clone size: few; CDR3 DNA: TGTGCCAGCAGCTTAGTCGGAAGAGAGGTGGTAGATACGCAGTATTTT; CDR3 protein: CASSLVGREVVDTQYF
J gene: TRBJ2-1; V gene: TRBV14; CDR3 length: 17; D gene: TRBD1; clone size: -; CDR3 DNA: TGTGCCAGCAGCCATTTAAAGGGGGCCAGGTCATTCGGTGAGCAGTTCTTC; CDR3 protein: CASSHLKGARSFGEQFF
J gene: TRBJ2-3; V gene: TRBV11-2; CDR3 length: 17; D gene: TRBD2; clone size: many; CDR3 DNA: TGTGCCAGCAGCTCCCGGAGGGGGACTAGCAGCACAGATACGCAGTATTTT; CDR3 protein: CASSSRRGTSSTDTQYF
J gene: TRBJ2-7; V gene: TRBV20-1; CDR3 length: 14; D gene: TRBD2; clone size: -; CDR3 DNA: TGCAGTGCAAGGACTAGCGGGGCCACCTACGAGCAGTACTTC; CDR3 protein: CSARTSGATYEQYF
J gene: TRBJ2-5; V gene: TRBV20-1; CDR3 length: 13; D gene: TRBD2; clone size: many; CDR3 DNA: TGCAGTGCTAGAGTTACGGGGGGTGAGACCCAGTACTTC; CDR3 protein: CSARVTGGETQYF
J gene: TRBJ2-7; V gene: TRBV6-2/TRBV6-3; CDR3 length: 13; D gene: TRBD1; clone size: few; CDR3 DNA: TGTGCCAGCACAGGACAGGGAATTTCCGAGCAGTACTTC; CDR3 protein: CASTGQGISEQYF
J gene: TRBJ1-1; V gene: TRBV5-1; CDR3 length: 14; D gene: -; clone size: -; CDR3 DNA: TGCGCCAGCAACTTCGATACAGGGCGGACTGAAGCTTTCTTT; CDR3 protein: CASNFDTGRTEAFF
J gene: TRBJ2-2; V gene: TRBV19; CDR3 length: 15; D gene: -; clone size: -; CDR3 DNA: TGTGCCAGTAGCATAGTAGGAGTGAGGACCGGGGAGCTGTTTTTT; CDR3 protein: CASSIVGVRTGELFF
J gene: TRBJ2-3; V gene: TRBV7-9; CDR3 length: 13; D gene: -; clone size: -; CDR3 DNA: TGTGCCAGCAGCCCTCGGGCAGGAGGTACGCAGTATTTT; CDR3 protein: CASSPRAGGTQYF
J gene: TRBJ2-1; V gene: TRBV3-1; CDR3 length: 13; D gene: TRBD1; clone size: few; CDR3 DNA: TGTGCCAGCAGGTGCACAGGGGCAGGTGAGCAGTTCTTC; CDR3 protein: CASRCTGAGEQFF
J gene: TRBJ2-5; V gene: TRBV28; CDR3 length: 14; D gene: TRBD2; clone size: few; CDR3 DNA: TGTGCCAGCATCGCCTCGGCTAGCGGAGAGACCCAGTACTTC; CDR3 protein: CASIASASGETQYF